This entry features one T cell receptor (beta chain) sequence. These data originate in a study of CXCR3-negative and CXCR3-positive naive CD8 T cells. The authors made the TRB cDNA libraries by 5' RACE using UMI labels. Reprocessing the 5' RACE reads, TCRdb reports a single entry for every CDR3 protein and omits DNA. Seen in this sample are tens of thousands of distinct CDR3 sequences; the ten most common clones hold approximately 0.99%. Cells classed as naive CD8+ T cells were CD45RO-CCR7+CD27+CD95-. Germline V gene sequence: CDR1 SGHAT, CDR2 FQNNGV. This CDR3 region has 18 residues. The chain combines TRBV11-2 with TRBJ2-7; TCRdb's D call, TRBD2, is unchecked because there is no DNA. Sequencing was carried out using naive CXCR3- CD8+ T cells from blood. Stated subset: CD45RO-CCR7+CD27+CD95- naive CD8+ T cells lacking CXCR3 (TNR3-). The sequence derives from a human donor in good health. Some clones in this sample may be carry-over from other donors' samples. The CDR3 region is CASSLDWTTRVGSYEQYF.